This T cell receptor (beta chain) appears in the sequencing data of a study of T cells after yellow fever vaccination (dated by TCRdb to between 2019 and 2020). Concerning the study at large: The SMART-Seq v4 Ultra Low Input RNA kit was used to prepare libraries from fractions with low cell numbers. To follow T-cell clones before and after primary and booster YFV17D yellow fever vaccination, bulk TCR alpha and beta repertoires were sequenced over time. Two healthy male donors, one aged 18 to 29 and one aged 30 to 40 years, made up the cohort. Bulk PBMC replicates and cell subsets were isolated from blood drawn at multiple timepoints before and after both primary and secondary immunization. The research as a whole found: Computational filtering was needed because FACS-sorted repertoires could contain abundant contaminating clonotypes from the bulk population. Most clones expanded after primary vaccination (around 96% of CD4 and around 89% of CD8) were re-detected after the booster, suggesting that broad memory maintenance occurred. Only a couple of donors were included in the study, so the extent to which the findings can be generalized is limited. The secondary T-cell response was weaker than the primary response but faster, peaking on day 5 instead of day 15. A small fraction of clonotypes showed up in both the CD4 and CD8 compartments, probably as a result of convergent recombination.

TCR cDNA was made using 5'RACE template switching, a step that added a universal primer site and unique molecular identifiers. Priming for cDNA synthesis came from both the TCR alpha and TCR beta constant segments. Library amplification used two PCR steps, and the second PCR step added sample barcodes and sequencing adapters. Sequencing of the libraries was done on either Illumina HiSeq 2500 (2x100 bp) or NovaSeq (2x150 bp). Per the source publication's procedure: MIGEC handled demultiplexing of reads and collapsing into UMI consensus sequences, while MiXCR performed V(D)J alignment. Vaccine-responding clonotypes were identified with edgeR using replicate PBMC samples, with FDR below 0.01 and a log2 fold change above 5 up to day 15 being required. Each bulk clonotype received a CD4 or CD8 identity based on whether the sequenced CD4 or CD8 repertoire contained that clonotype at higher abundance. The public reads were quality trimmed at Q25 with fastp and then assembled into clones with MiXCR by TCRdb, keeping productive beta chains. Entries that share a CDR3 protein sequence are merged under the most common genes and DNA. For this entry, the V and J calls and clone size follow TCRdb and not the study's own pipeline. The sample table shows some 300,000 distinct CDR3 sequences, and 7% to 10% are seen once. The ten biggest clones cover roughly 18% of the sample.

Sequences SGHVS (CDR1) and FQNEAQ (CDR2) are obtained from the germline V gene. The trim is 0 bases for V and 4 bases for J, with a gap of 13 bases between the germline ends. Taken from cysteine to phenylalanine, the CDR3 has 15 residues. The DNA shown is the 45-base CDR3, in frame from base 1. The meaning of the sample's treatment or condition label: live attenuated yellow fever vaccine strain. At each blood-draw timepoint, two biological replicates of bulk PBMCs were obtained. PBMCs were isolated from peripheral blood using a standard Ficoll-Paque protocol. TriZol was used to extract RNA from bulk PBMCs, CD4 and CD8 fractions, and dextramer-positive and dextramer-negative fractions. Points on this clonotype: Its antigen is unknown. Base qualities are not recorded, but no much larger clone differs from it by a single base.

This chain joins TRBV7-8 to TRBJ2-7, with a weak D call of TRBD1 (5 bases match). This TCR was sampled from a man between 18 and 35 years old who received the YFV17D yellow fever vaccine. Sequenced material: PBMCs, taken about 49 days after the first yellow fever vaccination. The CDR3 region: CASSLAFQGKYEQYF. The nucleotides read TGTGCCAGCAGCTTAGCGTTTCAGGGAAAGTACGAGCAGTACTTC.